This T cell receptor (beta chain) comes out of a study of cytomegalovirus exposure and HLA in healthy donors. Looked up from germline, CDR1 is DFQATT and CDR2 is SNEGSKA (reference sequence). V trimming: 6 bases; J trimming: 8 bases; junction bases outside the gene matches: 2. The CDR3 consists of 11 residues. Assay used: immunoSEQ multiplex PCR; TCRdb lists only in-frame clones, some missing. The table has around 200,000 clones, around 82% seen once. The receptor comes from a woman aged 18-35 years in good health and CMV-seropositive. V usage is TRBV20-1 and J usage is TRBJ1-2, with TRBD1 matching over 11 bases. The sequencing sample was made of PBMCs. The CDR3 bases are TGCAGTGCCGGGACAGGGGGGGGCTACACCTTC. It is translated as CSAGTGGGYTF.